Listed below are T cell receptor beta chains from one sample, sequenced in a study of early T cells in non-severe SARS-CoV-2 infection. TCRdb reprocessed the 5' RACE reads with MiXCR, giving one entry per CDR3 protein. The sample shows 45,000 to 60,000 distinct CDR3 sequences, less than 9.5% of them seen only once. The sample in question was whole blood, obtained at baseline. The receptors derive from an adult who was a healthcare worker with PCR-confirmed SARS-CoV-2 infection or an uninfected control (not recorded which). CDR3s include the opening cysteine and the closing phenylalanine or tryptophan. Each record gives: D gene, V gene, J gene, clone size, CDR3 protein, CDR3 DNA. A D gene is named only where the DNA matches it firmly. For some rows the clone size is stated as once, few or many, or as a class when expanded; others skip it.

TRBD1	TRBV11-2	TRBJ2-5	many	CASSPTRDRGQVGRETQYF	TGTGCCAGCAGCCCAACCCGGGACAGGGGGCAAGTCGGCCGGGAGACCCAGTACTTC
TRBD1	TRBV19	TRBJ1-5	few	CASIGTGSSNQPQHF	TGTGCCAGTATAGGGACAGGTAGTAGCAATCAGCCCCAGCATTTT
-	TRBV19	TRBJ2-5	few	CASSHGTTQYF	TGTGCCAGTAGTCACGGTACAACCCAGTACTTC
-	TRBV7-2	TRBJ1-5	many	CASSLYYSSSNQPQHF	TGTGCCAGCAGCTTATATTACTCGAGCTCCAATCAGCCCCAGCATTTT
-	TRBV28	TRBJ2-3	many	CATETTDTQYF	TGTGCTACTGAGACGACAGATACGCAGTATTTT
TRBD2	TRBV19	TRBJ2-5	few	CASSIRFSGDQQETQYF	TGTGCCAGTAGTATAAGGTTCAGCGGGGACCAACAAGAGACCCAGTACTTC
TRBD2	TRBV13	TRBJ2-1	-	CASSSWTSGFPNEQFF	TGTGCCAGCAGCTCCTGGACTAGCGGGTTCCCTAATGAGCAGTTCTTC
-	TRBV11-2	TRBJ2-3	few	CASSQTPTQYF	TGTGCCAGCAGCCAGACTCCGACGCAGTATTTT
TRBD2	TRBV10-3	TRBJ2-1	-	CAIRPGTSGTRNEQFF	TGTGCCATCAGGCCCGGGACTAGCGGGACTCGGAATGAGCAGTTCTTC
-	TRBV2	TRBJ2-7	few	CASRGSSYEQYF	TGTGCCAGCAGGGGAAGCTCCTACGAGCAGTACTTC
TRBD2	TRBV6-6	TRBJ2-1	many	CASSGTSGAHYSYNEQFF	TGTGCCAGCAGTGGGACTAGCGGGGCCCATTACTCCTACAATGAGCAGTTCTTC
-	TRBV19	TRBJ1-2	few	CASSIGQTDYGYTF	TGTGCCAGTAGTATAGGACAGACCGACTATGGCTACACCTTC
-	TRBV20-1	TRBJ2-5	-	CSAYNGLQETQYF	TGCAGTGCTTACAACGGACTACAAGAGACCCAGTACTTC
TRBD2	TRBV14	TRBJ2-7	-	CASRLTSGNIDEQYF	TGTGCCAGCCGCCTCACTAGCGGGAATATAGACGAGCAGTACTTC
TRBD2	TRBV4-1	TRBJ2-1	few	CASSQSGLAGPYNEQFF	TGCGCCAGCAGCCAATCCGGACTAGCGGGACCTTACAATGAGCAGTTCTTC
TRBD1	TRBV30	TRBJ1-5	-	CAWSLQGNQPQHF	TGTGCCTGGAGCTTACAGGGGAATCAGCCCCAGCATTTT
-	TRBV25-1	TRBJ2-1	-	CASSEYSAWRYNEQFF	TGTGCCAGCAGTGAATACTCTGCCTGGAGATACAATGAGCAGTTCTTC
TRBD2	TRBV7-3	TRBJ2-3	few	CASSSRGGLTDTQYF	TGTGCCAGCAGCTCCCGGGGGGGACTTACAGATACGCAGTATTTT
-	TRBV7-2	TRBJ2-7	many	CASSLAVSWLDF	TGTGCCAGCAGCTTAGCGGTCTCGTGGCTGGACTTC
TRBD1	TRBV19	TRBJ2-3	many	CASSQGVDTDTQYF	TGTGCCAGTAGTCAGGGGGTGGACACAGATACGCAGTATTTT
-	TRBV7-6	TRBJ2-3	few	CASSLGGEDTQYF	TGTGCCAGCAGCTTAGGGGGTGAGGATACGCAGTATTTT
TRBD1	TRBV18	TRBJ2-5	few	CASSPGTGKETQYF	TGTGCCAGCTCCCCCGGGACAGGGAAAGAGACCCAGTACTTC
-	TRBV12-3/TRBV12-4	TRBJ2-5	many	CASRLSGSVTQYF	TGTGCCAGCAGGCTCTCGGGTAGCGTGACCCAGTACTTC
TRBD2	TRBV20-1	TRBJ2-1	many	CSARDAGTSSFGEQFF	TGCAGTGCTAGAGATGCCGGGACTAGTTCGTTCGGGGAGCAGTTCTTC
-	TRBV21-1	TRBJ2-1	few	CASSNSCPNYQGVYNEQFF	TGTGCCAGCAGCAATTCTTGCCCAAACTACCAAGGAGTCTACAATGAGCAGTTCTTC
TRBD1	TRBV5-6	TRBJ1-6	few	CASSPGTATRSPLHF	TGTGCCAGCAGCCCCGGGACAGCCACAAGGTCACCCCTCCACTTT
-	TRBV12-3/TRBV12-4	TRBJ1-1	-	CASGKGYTEAFF	TGTGCCAGCGGTAAGGGTTACACTGAAGCTTTCTTT
TRBD2	TRBV6-6	TRBJ2-1	many	CASSFLAGDNEQFF	TGTGCCAGCAGTTTCCTAGCGGGGGACAATGAGCAGTTCTTC